This T cell receptor beta chain was identified during a study of blood T cell repertoires in COVID-19. At the level of the study: T cells, B-cell-depleted T cells, or PBMCs provided the cDNA or gDNA that served as material.

Trimming took 4 bases from V and 3 from J, leaving 12 bases between them. The CDR3 runs 14 residues. Germline CDR1 and CDR2: LNHNV and YYDKDF (reference sequence). As processed by the authors: Nucleated cell number was recorded as an estimate derived from reference gene primer amplification. Assay: immunoSEQ multiplex PCR; the TCRdb copy retains only in-frame clones and omits some. The DNA was the basis for D and trimming; V, J and clone size are from that table. Among 30,000 to 45,000 clones listed, 75% to 90% were seen once. This chain joins TRBV15 and TRBJ1-2; D is undetermined. The sample comprised peripheral blood. This TCR was recovered from a human donor in a cohort sampled during active COVID-19. The CDR3 is CATSKPIRDYGYTF. CDR3 DNA sequence: TGTGCCACCAGCAAACCGATCCGAGACTATGGCTACACCTTC.